These 24 T cell receptor beta chains share one sample of origin, sequenced in a study of shared clonotypes between healthy human individuals (dated by TCRdb to between 2020 and 2021). Receptors were amplified or captured by the immunoSEQ multiplex PCR assay. TCRdb limited this immuneACCESS table to in-frame rearrangements with V and J called. A share of clones is missing; checked studies link under half to unresolved V genes, and the rest is unexplained. The sample has some 300,000 clones on record, 73% of them singletons. The top ten clones comprise more than 9% of the sample. The sequenced material came from memory CD4+ T cells sorted from blood. The cell subset or site label, as the study defines it: CD45RA-negative fraction. These receptors were obtained from a man aged 25-45 years in good health.

This chain joins TRBV5-5 and TRBJ2-5; D is undetermined. The V end was cut by 4 bases, the J end by 1 base, with 11 bases between. The CDR3 has 14 amino acids. Germline CDR1 SGHKS, CDR2 YYEKEE (reference sequence). CDR3 protein: CASSLLQVQETQYF. Here the CDR3 DNA reads TGTGCCAGCAGCCTGCTCCAGGTCCAAGAGACCCAGTACTTC. Drawing the rest from reference TRBV5-5 and TRBJ2-5, the complete variable domain is DAGVTQSPTHLIKTRGQQVTLRCSPISGHKSVSWYQQVLGQGPQFIFQYYEKEERGRGNFPDRFSARQFPNYSSELNVNALLLGDSALYLCASSLLQVQETQYFGPGTRLLVL.

The CDR3 DNA reads as TGTGCCTCGCGACTAGCGGGAGTCAATGAGCAGTTCTTC. This gives the protein CASRLAGVNEQFF. V usage is TRBV28 and J usage is TRBJ2-1; 12 bases are a match to TRBD2. The CDR3 covers 13 residues. Germline loops: CDR1 MDHEN, CDR2 SYDVKM. The junction had 5 bases not matched to a gene; V was cut back by 11 bases and J by 6 bases.

The chain carries TRBV2 and TRBJ2-3, with a weak D call TRBD1 (6 bases). Trimming took off 8 bases at V and 6 bases at J, with 12 bases between the two ends. The CDR3 covers 12 residues. Germline-derived CDR1 and CDR2 are SNHLY and FYNNEI. The CDR3 coding sequence is TGTGCCAGCCATGGTGACAGGGATACGCAGTATTTT. Residues: CASHGDRDTQYF.

For the CDR3, the DNA is TGTGCCAGCTATAACCCAAGACTAGCGGGAGACCACAATGAGCAGTTCTTC. Its translation is CASYNPRLAGDHNEQFF. The chain is built from TRBV27 and TRBJ2-1; 12 positions agree with TRBD2. From germline, CDR1 is MNHEY and CDR2 SMNVEV (reference sequence). J was trimmed by 5 bases and V by 8 bases; bases with no gene match: 13. This CDR3 has 17 residues.

At least ten counts were recorded for this clone. This sequence joins TRBV2 and TRBJ2-7; 13 bases match TRBD2. Trimming removed 6 bases from V and 1 base from J; junction bases left unmatched: 9. There are 17 residues in the CDR3. Germline CDR1 SNHLY, CDR2 FYNNEI. The CDR3 here is CASRRTSGGFYSYEQYF. In DNA form, the CDR3 reads TGTGCCAGCAGAAGGACTAGCGGGGGATTTTATTCCTACGAGCAGTACTTC.

This clone was recorded a few times. The chain employs TRBV5-3 and TRBJ2-3; maybe TRBD1 (7 bases). TRBV5-3 is assigned to the ORF class and has an uncertain function. Trimming took 10 bases from V and 2 from J, leaving 17 bases between them. The CDR3 runs to 14 residues. The CDR3 coding sequence is TGTGCCGGGGAGGAGGGGGCGCCCACAGATACGCAGTATTTT. This codes for CAGEEGAPTDTQYF.

This clone has only a few counts. The chain joins TRBV27 to TRBJ1-4; 9 bases align to TRBD1. Germline-derived CDR1 and CDR2 are MNHEY and SMNVEV (reference sequence). CDR3 size: 16 residues. J lost 4 bases, V lost 3 bases, and 6 bases had no gene match. The CDR3 coding sequence is TGTGCCAGCAGTTTGGCACAGGGGGCGGGTAATGAAAAACTGTTTTTT. Translating it yields CASSLAQGAGNEKLFF.

This chain joins TRBV11-2 and TRBJ2-2; the D gene could be TRBD1 or TRBD2 (5 bases each). CDR1 SGHAT and CDR2 FQNNGV come from the germline V gene. There are 17 residues in the CDR3. The V end was cut by 3 bases, the J end by 6 bases, with 20 bases between. CDR3 coding DNA: TGTGCCAGCAGCTTTCCTAGCAGAGGGGCTAAAGCCGGGGAGCTGTTTTTT. Its protein product is CASSFPSRGAKAGELFF.

With respect to this clone: One end of the junction does not line up with germline, which may come from a read error. The V gene is TRBV4-2, the J gene TRBJ1-1, with TRBD1 matching over 7 bases. There are 17 residues in the CDR3. Germline V gene sequence: CDR1 LGHNA, CDR2 YNFKEQ. In nucleotides, the CDR3 is TGTGCCAGCAGCCGCGGCATCGGGACAGAGATGAACACTGAGGCTTTCTTT. The encoded protein is CASSRGIGTEMNTEAFF.

The V and J genes are TRBV7-2 and TRBJ2-1; D may be TRBD1 (7 bases). CDR1 and CDR2 (germline): SGHTA, FQGNSA. Between the trimmed V and J ends, which lost 0 bases and 5 bases, there was a span of 17 bases. The CDR3 extends over 17 amino acids. The CDR3 region is CASSLAPQGGGDNEQFF. The CDR3 DNA reads as TGTGCCAGCAGCTTAGCCCCCCAGGGGGGAGGTGACAATGAGCAGTTCTTC.

The V gene is TRBV27, the J gene TRBJ2-7; 9 nucleotides align to TRBD2. The V segment lost 0 bases and the J segment 7 bases; nucleotides outside the gene matches: 13. There are 17 residues in the CDR3. Germline-derived CDR1 and CDR2 are MNHEY and SMNVEV (reference sequence). The CDR3 is CASSLSSSGATAREQYF. The CDR3 nucleotides read TGTGCCAGCAGTTTATCGTCTAGCGGGGCGACCGCTAGAGAGCAGTACTTC.

This clone has a count of ten or more. J is TRBJ2-2 and V is TRBV5-1, with D maybe TRBD1 (5 bases). V was cut by 0 bases and J by 2 bases, with 11 bases left in between. Germline loops: CDR1 SGHRS, CDR2 YFSETQ. There are 16 residues in the CDR3. CDR3 coding DNA: TGCGCCAGCAGCTTGGATGGGGCGTATAACACCGGGGAGCTGTTTTTT. Its protein is CASSLDGAYNTGELFF.

V and J are TRBV4-1 and TRBJ2-3, with unresolved D. V lost 0 bases and J 0 bases, leaving 7 bases between the germline ends. The germline V gene encodes CDR1 MGHRA and CDR2 YSYEKL. The CDR3 is 15 amino acids. CDR3: CASSQDSRSTDTQYF. CDR3 coding DNA: TGCGCCAGCAGCCAAGACTCGCGGAGCACAGATACGCAGTATTTT.

This clone was observed at least ten times. Other nucleotide sequences from this sample produce the same CDR3. The chain employs TRBV7-2 and TRBJ2-5, with TRBD1 matching over 8 bases. Germline V CDR1 and CDR2: SGHTA, FQGNSA. There are 14 residues in the CDR3. Trimming removed 2 bases from V and 2 bases from J; junction bases left unmatched: 1. The CDR3 nucleotides read TGTGCCAGCAGCTTACACAGGGGGCAAGAGACCCAGTACTTC. It translates to CASSLHRGQETQYF.

CDR3 protein: CASSLRRSQSTDTQYF. The CDR3 bases are TGTGCCAGCAGCTTGAGGCGGAGCCAGAGCACAGATACGCAGTATTTT. This chain joins TRBV5-4 and TRBJ2-3; D not resolved. CDR3 length equals 16 residues. V gave up 1 base and J gave up 0 bases, with 12 bases separating them. Germline CDR1 reads SGHNT; CDR2 reads YYREEE (reference sequence).

In its sample, this clone was seen a few times. The V gene is TRBV9, the J gene TRBJ1-2; D perhaps matches TRBD1 (6 bases). Germline values: CDR1 SGDLS, CDR2 YYNGEE. V lost 0 bases to trimming and J lost 4 bases, with 7 bases between them. The length of the CDR3 is 13 residues. The CDR3 sequence is CASSVEGGYGYTF. The DNA of the CDR3 is TGTGCCAGCAGCGTAGAGGGGGGCTATGGCTACACCTTC. The full variable domain, completed using reference TRBV9 and TRBJ1-2, is DSGVTQTPKHLITATGQRVTLRCSPRSGDLSVYWYQQSLDQGLQFLIQYYNGEERAKGNILERFSAQQFPDLHSELNLSSLELGDSALYFCASSVEGGYGYTFGSGTRLTVV.

J is TRBJ1-2 and V is TRBV6-1; D is undetermined. V gave up 8 bases and J gave up 0 bases, with 13 bases separating them. Germline CDR1 MNHNS, CDR2 SASEGT. The CDR3 is made up of 14 amino acids. The CDR3 protein is CASSIPPPNYGYTF. The CDR3 bases are TGTGCCAGCTCCATACCGCCTCCTAACTATGGCTACACCTTC.

The V and J genes are TRBV9 and TRBJ2-7; unclear D gene. This CDR3 spans 15 amino acids. The germline V gene encodes CDR1 SGDLS and CDR2 YYNGEE. V lost 4 bases and J 3 bases, leaving 17 bases between the germline ends. The CDR3 region is CASSPHLGRSYEQYF. The CDR3 nucleotides are TGTGCCAGCAGCCCCCACTTAGGACGGAGCTACGAGCAGTACTTC.

The genes are TRBV4-3 and TRBJ2-3; 7 bases fit TRBD2. The CDR3 spans 17 residues. J was trimmed by 2 bases and V by 0 bases; bases with no gene match: 8. Germline V CDR1 and CDR2: LGHNA, YSLEER. CDR3 sequence reads: CASSQENLADYTDTQYF. The CDR3 DNA reads as TGCGCCAGCAGCCAAGAGAACCTAGCGGATTACACAGATACGCAGTATTTT.

The table lists this clone with a count of one. In DNA form, the CDR3 reads TGTGCCAGCGGGGACTCTAACTATGGCTACACCTTC. Amino acid sequence: CASGDSNYGYTF. The V and J genes are TRBV28 and TRBJ1-2; D perhaps matches TRBD1 (5 bases). CDR3 length equals 12 residues. The germline V gene encodes CDR1 MDHEN and CDR2 SYDVKM. The ends were cut back, 8 bases at V and 0 bases at J, with 7 bases in the middle.

J is TRBJ2-5 and V is TRBV27, with 12 bases identical to TRBD1. The germline V gene has CDR1 MNHEY and CDR2 SMNVEV (reference sequence). This CDR3 comprises 17 residues. The trim removed 4 bases at V and 2 bases at J, leaving 8 bases unmatched. CDR3 sequence (DNA): TGTGCCAGCAGTTCCGGGACAGGGGGCCCATTGCAAGAGACCCAGTACTTC. Translation: CASSSGTGGPLQETQYF.

This chain connects TRBV5-4 to TRBJ2-4, with TRBD2 as a possible D gene (7 bases). CDR1 is SGHNT and CDR2 is YYREEE in the germline V gene (reference sequence). V was trimmed by 2 bases and J by 3 bases, leaving 12 bases between them. The CDR3 is made up of 15 amino acids. The CDR3: CASSLGGGGKNIQYF. CDR3 coding DNA: TGTGCCAGCAGCTTAGGGGGGGGAGGCAAAAACATTCAGTACTTC.

CDR3 bases: TGTGCCACCAGCAGAGATTTACACACCAACCCCGGCGGGGAGCTGTTTTTT. Translation gives CATSRDLHTNPGGELFF. V is TRBV15 and J is TRBJ2-2; D unresolved. This CDR3 is 17 amino acids long. V dropped 0 bases and J dropped 7 bases, with 18 bases sitting between them. Germline-derived CDR1 and CDR2 are LNHNV and YYDKDF (reference sequence). The variable domain in full, with the rest retrieved from reference TRBV15 and TRBJ2-2, is DAMVIQNPRYQVTQFGKPVTLSCSQTLNHNVMYWYQQKSSQAPKLLFHYYDKDFNNEADTPDNFQSRRPNTSFCFLDIRSPGLGDTAMYLCATSRDLHTNPGGELFFGEGSRLTVL.

This chain connects TRBV6-6 to TRBJ2-6; the D gene is possibly TRBD2 (5 bases). V lost 2 bases, J lost 2 bases, and 10 bases lay in between. Germline-derived CDR1 and CDR2 are MNHNY and SVGAGI (reference sequence). The CDR3 contains 16 residues. CDR3 sequence reads: CASSYALGAGANVLTF. Written as DNA, the CDR3 is TGTGCCAGCAGTTACGCGTTGGGAGCTGGGGCCAACGTCCTGACTTTC.